This TCR beta chain was found in a study of shared clonotypes between healthy human individuals. Looking at the study overall: Serving as donors were a couple of women and a few men, whose ages spanned 18 to 49.

CDR3 length: 18 amino acids. With 0 bases clipped from V and 7 bases from J, the junction kept 12 bases outside the gene matches. CDR1 and CDR2 (germline): MGHRA, YSYEKL. On this clone: Its antigen is not identified.

Per the authors' pipeline: Sequence data from immunoSEQ were junction-only and lacked quality scores; consequently, filtering differed. Profiling relied on immunoSEQ multiplex PCR, and the TCRdb table lists in-frame clones only, not all of them. The V and J calls and clone size come from that table; D and trimming were worked out from the DNA. The sample includes about half a million clones, roughly 77% of them seen just once. Overall study findings and caveats: Clonotype sharing levels among donors were expected to vary with sequencing depth.

The genes are TRBV4-1 and TRBJ1-3; TRBD1 matches at 10 bases. This clonotype was obtained from a middle-aged woman in good health. Some clones in this sample may be carry-over from other donors' samples. The sample taken for sequencing was PBMCs. CDR3 sequence reads: CASSQEREGTGVWNTIYF. DNA of the CDR3: TGCGCCAGCAGCCAAGAAAGGGAGGGGACAGGGGTTTGGAACACCATATATTTT.